The rows below give T cell receptor beta chains drawn from one sample of a study of CD8+ T cells in alopecia areata. TCRdb keeps only in-frame clones here, not all; method: immunoSEQ multiplex PCR. The profile shows about 280,000 clones, roughly 60% of them singletons. The input for sequencing was CD4+ T cells sorted from blood, taken at week 24, from a patient treated with tofacitinib. Receptor source: a human donor with alopecia areata. Each CDR3 is given with its conserved first and last residue. The D gene is left open where the match is weak. Rows give clone size only sometimes, using once, few, many, or a class for an expanded clone.

V	J	size	D	DNA	CDR3
TRBV6-5	TRBJ1-5	NA	NA	TGTGCCAGCAGCCGGACGGTCAATCAGCCCCAGCATTTT	CASSRTVNQPQHF
TRBV6-4	TRBJ2-3	NA	TRBD2	TGTGCCAGCAGCGATAGCGGGGGGGCCGCCACAGATACGCAGTATTTT	CASSDSGGAATDTQYF
TRBV29-1	TRBJ2-5	NA	TRBD2	TGCAGCGCCTCCCTAGCGGGGGGGCCTGAAGAGACCCAGTACTTC	CSASLAGGPEETQYF
TRBV25-1	TRBJ1-2	NA	NA	TGTGCCAGCTCGCCTCTTCAGGGCGGCTACACCTTC	CASSPLQGGYTF
TRBV29-1	TRBJ2-7	few	NA	TGCAGCGCATGCTGGGACCACAGGGCCCACGAGCAGTACTTC	CSACWDHRAHEQYF
TRBV7-9	TRBJ1-2	NA	TRBD1	TGTGCCAGCAACCCGGACAGGGAAGGCTACACCTTC	CASNPDREGYTF
TRBV28	TRBJ2-7	NA	NA	TGTGCCAGCAGTTTGAACGAGCAGTACTTC	CASSLNEQYF
TRBV14	TRBJ1-6	NA	TRBD1	TGTGCCAGCAGCCAAGGGACAGGGGCGGCTTCACCCCTCCACTTT	CASSQGTGAASPLHF
TRBV9	TRBJ2-3	few	NA	TGTGCCAGCAGCGTAGAGGGTACAGATACGCAGTATTTT	CASSVEGTDTQYF
TRBV7-2	TRBJ2-7	once	NA	TGTGCCAGCAGCTTAAGCTCTGCGAGCTCCTACGAGCAGTACTTC	CASSLSSASSYEQYF
TRBV6-5	TRBJ2-1	NA	NA	TGTGCCGGCGCGGGACAGCCGGCCGGTGAGCAGTTCTTC	CAGAGQPAGEQFF
TRBV5-4	TRBJ2-6	NA	TRBD1	TGTGCCAGCAGCTTGCTGGTGACAGGGGCTGGGGCCAACGTCCTGACTTTC	CASSLLVTGAGANVLTF
TRBV18	TRBJ1-6	NA	NA	TGTGCCAGCTCACCATCTGGCAGGGGAAATTCACCCCTCCACTTT	CASSPSGRGNSPLHF
TRBV19	TRBJ2-7	NA	TRBD1	TGTGCCAGTAGTATCCTGACAGGGTCCCTGCGTGAGCAGTACTTC	CASSILTGSLREQYF
TRBV11-2	TRBJ1-5	NA	NA	TGTGCCAGCAGCCCCTCGCGGACGGATCAGCCCCAGCATTTT	CASSPSRTDQPQHF
TRBV18	TRBJ1-5	NA	TRBD1	TGTGCCAGCTCACCACCTCCGGGACAGGGGGCACCTCCGCAGCATTTT	CASSPPPGQGAPPQHF
TRBV6-5	TRBJ1-5	NA	NA	TGTGCCAGCAGGGCCCCCCAATCAGCGACCCAGCATTTT	CASRAPQSATQHF
TRBV15	TRBJ2-1	NA	NA	TGTGCCACCAGCATAAAGGCCAGGGTGGGGCAGTTCTTC	CATSIKARVGQFF
TRBV7-2	TRBJ1-2	NA	TRBD1	TGTGCCAGCAGCTTAGGCGGACAGGCCCTATCTGGCTACACCTTC	CASSLGGQALSGYTF
TRBV29-1	TRBJ2-1	NA	NA	TGCAGCGTTGAAGCCGCATATACGGTAGGCTACTCCTACAATGAGCAGTTCTTC	CSVEAAYTVGYSYNEQFF
TRBV28	TRBJ1-6	NA	TRBD1	TGTGCCAGCAGTCAACCGACAGGGGGTGGTTCACCCCTCCACTTT	CASSQPTGGGSPLHF
TRBV13	TRBJ1-6	few	NA	TGTGCCAGCAGCTTAGCCGGACAGTCTTCACCCCTCCACTTT	CASSLAGQSSPLHF
TRBV30	TRBJ2-7	NA	NA	TGTGCCTGGAGTGGATTTGGGGGTTTCTCCTACGAGCAGTACTTC	CAWSGFGGFSYEQYF
TRBV28	TRBJ1-1	NA	NA	TGTGCCAGCAGTTTTTACAGGGTAGCGAACACTGAAGCTTTCTTT	CASSFYRVANTEAFF
TRBV6-5	TRBJ1-2	few	TRBD1	TGTGCCAGCAGTCTGGACAGGGACTATGGCTACACCTTC	CASSLDRDYGYTF
TRBV29-1	TRBJ2-2	NA	TRBD2	TGCAGCGCTGGGACTAGCGGGACCGGGGAGCTGTTTTTT	CSAGTSGTGELFF
TRBV5-1	TRBJ2-5	NA	NA	TGCGCCAGCAGCTTGACCCCTCAGGGGTTGGAGACCCAGTACTTC	CASSLTPQGLETQYF
TRBV7-6	TRBJ2-7	NA	TRBD2	TGTGCCAGCAGCTTCCCTAGCGGCGATCAGTACTTC	CASSFPSGDQYF
TRBV27	TRBJ1-5	NA	TRBD1	TGTGCCAGCAGGAAGAACAGGGGGAGCAATCAGCCCCAGCATTTT	CASRKNRGSNQPQHF
TRBV10-3	TRBJ2-3	NA	NA	TGTGCCATCAGTGACAGCGATACGCAGTATTTT	CAISDSDTQYF
TRBV5-1	TRBJ1-1	few	TRBD1	TGCGCCAGCAGCCCCGGGGCACAGGGGGCCACTGAAGCTTTCTTT	CASSPGAQGATEAFF
TRBV5-1	TRBJ1-1	NA	TRBD1	TGCGCCAGCAGCCCGGGGCAGGGGGCGAGTTACACTGAAGCTTTCTTT	CASSPGQGASYTEAFF
TRBV7-9	TRBJ1-4	few	NA	TGTGCCAGCGCAGAAGGCGAAAAACTGTTTTTT	CASAEGEKLFF
TRBV29-1	TRBJ1-3	NA	TRBD1	TGCAGCGGAACAGGGGGCAACTGGGACACCATATATTTT	CSGTGGNWDTIYF
TRBV27	TRBJ1-6	NA	TRBD1	TGTGCCAGCAACAGGGGTCCTAGTTCACCCCTCCACTTT	CASNRGPSSPLHF
TRBV30	TRBJ1-2	NA	NA	TGTGCCTGGAGTACGCAACCCTATGGCTACACCTTC	CAWSTQPYGYTF
TRBV2	TRBJ2-7	NA	TRBD2	TGTGCCAGCCGCGGGGGATTAACCTACGAGCAGTACTTC	CASRGGLTYEQYF